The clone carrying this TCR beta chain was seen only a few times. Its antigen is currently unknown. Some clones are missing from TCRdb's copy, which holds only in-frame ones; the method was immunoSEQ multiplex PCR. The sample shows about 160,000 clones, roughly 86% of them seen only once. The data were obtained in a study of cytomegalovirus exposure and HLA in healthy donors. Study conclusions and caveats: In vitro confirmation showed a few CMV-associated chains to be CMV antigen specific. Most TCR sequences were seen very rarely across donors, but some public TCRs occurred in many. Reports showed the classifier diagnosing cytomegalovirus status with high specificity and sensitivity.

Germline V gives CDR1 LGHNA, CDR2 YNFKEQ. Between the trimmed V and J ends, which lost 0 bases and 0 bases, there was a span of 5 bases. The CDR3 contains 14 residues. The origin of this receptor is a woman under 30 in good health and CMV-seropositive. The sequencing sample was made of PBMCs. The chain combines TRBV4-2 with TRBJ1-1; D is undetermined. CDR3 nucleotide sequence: TGTGCCAGCAGCCAAGATTCAGTGAACACTGAAGCTTTCTTT. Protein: CASSQDSVNTEAFF.